Listed below are T cell receptor beta chains from one sample, sequenced in a study of vaccination effects on CD4 cells after COVID-19. No antigen has been assigned to these receptors. Measured with immunoSEQ multiplex PCR; TCRdb has only the in-frame clones, and not every one. This table holds more than 50,000 clones, more than 80% found once. The sequencing used CD4+ T cells from PBMCs cultured with HCoV-229E spike peptides, collected before COVID-19 vaccination. The receptors were sampled from a human donor who received a COVID-19 vaccine. Both conserved end residues are part of each CDR3. D genes are given only for firm matches.

d_gene | j_gene | v_gene | CDR3aa
TRBD1 | TRBJ2-1 | TRBV18 | CASSLQGAIISYNEQFF
. | TRBJ2-1 | TRBV3-1/TRBV3-2 | CASSRTPLKQFF
. | TRBJ1-1 | TRBV5-1 | CASTPRVIAVVMNTEAFF
. | TRBJ2-3 | TRBV5-1 | CASSYSDTQYF
. | TRBJ1-4 | TRBV5-8 | CASSLLVTNEKLFF
. | TRBJ1-2 | TRBV9 | CASSVDLSNYGYTF
. | TRBJ2-2 | TRBV6-5 | CASSYGPGANTGELFF
. | TRBJ1-5 | TRBV4-1 | CASSPLVYSNQPQHF
. | TRBJ2-5 | TRBV7-9 | CASSLGTPGETQYF
. | TRBJ1-2 | TRBV6-6 | CASRGTEGYGYTF
. | TRBJ1-5 | TRBV19 | CASSRTPSNQPQHF
. | TRBJ2-2 | TRBV24-1 | CATSGPGTGELFF
. | TRBJ1-5 | TRBV3-1/TRBV3-2 | CASSQEVSNQPQHF
TRBD1 | TRBJ1-1 | TRBV14 | CASSPTRQGTEAFF
. | TRBJ1-4 | TRBV2 | CASSLGTTNEKLFF
. | TRBJ1-1 | TRBV18 | CASSPKIVEMNTEAFF
. | TRBJ1-1 | TRBV9 | CASSVGRGANTEAFF
. | TRBJ1-5 | TRBV30 | CACDVGEGKPQHF
. | TRBJ2-4 | TRBV5-1 | CASSLTGLLAKNIQYF
. | TRBJ1-5 | TRBV19 | CARQGRHCQPQHF
. | TRBJ2-5 | TRBV9 | CASSVALEGIETQYF
. | TRBJ2-2 | TRBV6-1 | CASSELAVGGSYTGELFF
. | TRBJ2-3 | TRBV3-1/TRBV3-2 | CASSQPFLPQYF
. | TRBJ1-5 | TRBV4-3 | CASSQILQGDQPQHF
TRBD2 | TRBJ2-2 | TRBV5-1 | CASSRPGLAGGPPGELFF
TRBD1 | TRBJ1-5 | TRBV5-1 | CASSLGTGNGQPQHF
. | TRBJ1-4 | TRBV6-1 | CASRQTGEIAKLFF
. | TRBJ2-5 | TRBV9 | CASSVGGIQETQYF
TRBD1 | TRBJ1-2 | TRBV7-9 | CASSLGQGIAVYGYTF
TRBD1 | TRBJ1-1 | TRBV5-8 | CASSLRQGLLKAFF
TRBD1 | TRBJ2-5 | TRBV7-2 | CASSSDRASETQYF
. | TRBJ2-1 | TRBV9 | CASSRDGSSYNEQFF
. | TRBJ2-5 | TRBV19 | CASSSSGLRETQYF
. | TRBJ1-2 | TRBV19 | CASSIATGGDYGYTF
TRBD1 | TRBJ2-5 | TRBV19 | CATNPSGQGTQYF
. | TRBJ2-5 | TRBV5-1 | CASSLWDTQETQYF
TRBD1 | TRBJ1-6 | TRBV5-6 | CASSLGALDRGVSPLHF
. | TRBJ2-5 | TRBV5-6 | CASSLVGGETQYF
. | TRBJ2-3 | TRBV7-8 | CASTSRGAPDTQYF
TRBD1 | TRBJ1-6 | TRBV30 | CAWSKDRTSGSWNSPLHF
. | TRBJ1-1 | TRBV6-2/TRBV6-3 | CASSSVGQRNTEAFF
. | TRBJ2-2 | TRBV9 | CASNPDLAITGELFF
TRBD1 | TRBJ1-3 | TRBV2 | CASSDGTGLGTIYF
. | TRBJ2-1 | TRBV6-1 | CASSDYSAENEQFF